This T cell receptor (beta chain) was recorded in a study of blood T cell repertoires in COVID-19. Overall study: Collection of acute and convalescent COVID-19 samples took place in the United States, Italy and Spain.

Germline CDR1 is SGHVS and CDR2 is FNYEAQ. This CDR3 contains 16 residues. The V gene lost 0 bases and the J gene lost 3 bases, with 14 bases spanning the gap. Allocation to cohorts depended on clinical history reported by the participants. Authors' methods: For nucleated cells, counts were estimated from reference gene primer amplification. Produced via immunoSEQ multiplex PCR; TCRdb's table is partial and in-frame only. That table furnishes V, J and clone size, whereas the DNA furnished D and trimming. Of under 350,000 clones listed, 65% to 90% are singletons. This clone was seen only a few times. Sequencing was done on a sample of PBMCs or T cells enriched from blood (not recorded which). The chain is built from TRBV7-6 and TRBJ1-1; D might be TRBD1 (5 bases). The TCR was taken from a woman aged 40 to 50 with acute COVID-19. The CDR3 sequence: CASSLALRGGHTEAFF. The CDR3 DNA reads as TGTGCCAGCAGCTTAGCGCTAAGGGGTGGGCACACTGAAGCTTTCTTT.